The entry below describes one TCR beta chain. This clonotype appeared a few times. Its antigen remains unidentified. This may be a read error: a much more frequent sequence differs by one nucleotide. Lymph node samples were obtained from the axillary draining lymph nodes of breast cancer patients. CDR1 and CDR2 were assigned from the germline V gene (reference sequence) as MNHNY and SVGAGI. CDR3 length: 12 amino acids, cysteine to phenylalanine. The retained sequence is limited to the CDR3, 36 bases, with the frame set at the first base. Trimming removed 8 bases from V and 4 bases from J, leaving 11 bases between the germline ends. This specimen comes from a study of breast tumors, draining lymph nodes, adjacent tissues (dated by TCRdb to the mid-2010s). Regarding the complete study: In breast cancer patients, the study compared the TCR beta repertoires of tumor, adjacent nontumor tissue and axillary lymph nodes. In human breast cancer, the study set out to evaluate how tumor, surrounding tissue and draining lymph node repertoires relate to one another and whether T cells may move between these sites.

The listed sequencing device is Illumina HiSeq 2000. Multiplex PCR amplification was used to generate the TCR beta chain libraries. High-throughput sequencing was used to analyze the amplified TCR beta chain products. TCRdb passed the public sequencing reads through fastp at Q25 and MiXCR, retaining productive beta sequences. Merged by CDR3 protein, the rows form single entries marked with the most common genes and DNA. In this sample the table shows about 200,000 distinct CDR3 sequences, 30% to 40% of which occur a single time. The top ten clonotypes cover more than 4% of the sample. The research as a whole found: The data were judged consistent with most tumor T cells deriving from the lymph node and then expanding within tumor tissue. The conclusion that tumor T cells originate in lymph nodes was framed as consistent with a hypothesis rather than directly demonstrated. Tumor and nontumor tissue repertoires were found to be significantly more similar in luminal-like than in basal-like breast cancer. T-cell repertoire diversity in tumors was found to be lower than in lymph nodes but higher than in nontumor tissue, and preferential V and J gene usage was observed.

This sequence uses TRBV6-6 and TRBJ2-5, and the D gene may be TRBD2, 6 bases matching. Material: axillary lymph node tissue. This clonotype was sampled from a female donor with breast cancer. Some clones in this sample may be carry-over from other donors' samples. The sequenced DNA: TGTGCCAGCGAGCGGGCAGGAGAGACCCAGTACTTC. Its protein reads: CASERAGETQYF.